This TCR beta chain came from a study of blood T cell repertoires in COVID-19. The V and J ends lost 3 bases and 4 bases respectively, with 10 bases between them. CDR1 LNHNV and CDR2 YYDKDF come from the germline V gene (reference sequence). This CDR3 is 14 amino acids long. The method was immunoSEQ multiplex PCR; TCRdb's version includes in-frame clones alone and lacks a portion of them. There are roughly 260,000 clones in the sample; roughly nine tenths occur only once, and 4% lies in the top ten. This chain links TRBV15 with TRBJ1-5, with D possibly TRBD1 on 6 matching bases. Sequenced sample: peripheral blood. The clonotype was recovered from a man aged 55-75 years who had recovered from COVID-19. The CDR3 protein is CATSSNTGNQPQHF. CDR3 DNA sequence: TGTGCCACCAGCAGCAACACAGGGAATCAGCCCCAGCATTTT.